The 7 T cell receptor beta chains given below trace back to one sample, sequenced in a study of regulatory T cells in long-lasting Graves disease (dated by TCRdb to the early 2020s). The library was built by means of multiplex PCR. For sequencing, an Illumina HiSeq 4000 was employed. iRepertoire HTBI primers and Arm-PCR amplification of CDR3 regions were used to construct TCR beta libraries. TCRdb trimmed the raw reads at Q25, called clones with MiXCR and kept productive beta chains. Records with the same CDR3 protein are collapsed into one entry carrying the most frequent genes and DNA. For this sample the table gives about 300,000 distinct CDR3 sequences, of which 20% to 25% were detected only once. The ten largest clones capture around 50% of the sample. This specimen's time point label, interpreted: persistent/refractory GD, antithyroid drugs over 5 years with positive TRAb. For both TCR sequencing and RNA sequencing, RNA was extracted from PBMCs using TRIzol.

The material sequenced was peripheral blood mononuclear cells (PBMCs), taken when the disease was refractory, from a patient treated with antithyroid drugs. The source of these receptors is a female donor with Graves disease.

The chain joins TRBV20-1 to TRBJ2-5; TRBD2 matches at 10 bases. The V gene end was trimmed by 3 bases and the J gene end by 0 bases; junction bases not matched to a gene: 10. Germline V lookup: CDR1 DFQATT, CDR2 SNEGSKA (reference sequence). The CDR3 spans 17 residues. The CDR3: CSASMSSGSMDQETQYF. The DNA for the CDR3 is TGCAGTGCTAGTATGTCTAGCGGGAGTATGGACCAAGAGACCCAGTACTTC.

This clonotype was detected many times. V and J are TRBV7-8 and TRBJ2-5; D is unclear. Per the germline V gene, CDR1 is SGHVS and CDR2 is FQNEAQ. V was shortened by 8 bases and J by 1 base, with 11 bases between the two germline ends. This CDR3 is built from 13 residues. In nucleotides, the CDR3 is TGTGCCAGCGGAGCAGGAGTCCAAGAGACCCAGTACTTC. Translation gives CASGAGVQETQYF.

This clonotype was seen a handful of times. The gene calls are TRBV27 and TRBJ1-1, with D possibly matching TRBD1 (5 bases). CDR3 length equals 14 residues. CDR1 is MNHEY and CDR2 is SMNVEV in the germline V gene (reference sequence). V lost 5 bases and J lost 5, with 15 bases in between. The CDR3 loop reads CASSPFGTLTEAFF. Here the CDR3 DNA reads TGTGCCAGCAGTCCATTTGGGACTCTTACTGAAGCTTTCTTT.

The rearrangement links TRBV13 to TRBJ2-7, with D unclear. Germline CDR1 and CDR2: PRHDT and FYEKMQ (reference sequence). This CDR3 has 13 amino acids. Trimming pared 5 bases from V and 3 bases from J, leaving 11 bases between. This CDR3 is CASSPADNYEQYF. The CDR3 coding sequence is TGTGCCAGCAGCCCCGCCGACAACTACGAGCAGTACTTC.

This clonotype has ten or more counts. The chain couples TRBV6-1 to TRBJ1-5; D call uncertain. This CDR3 comprises 13 residues. Per the germline V gene, CDR1 is MNHNS and CDR2 is SASEGT. V was pared by 2 bases and J by 5 bases, with 7 bases between. The CDR3, as DNA: TGTGCCAGCAGTGAAATCTGGGATCAGCCCCAGCATTTT. Its protein product is CASSEIWDQPQHF.

Only a few counts were recorded for this clonotype. The rearrangement joins TRBV28 to TRBJ2-2; 7 nucleotides align to TRBD2. J gave up 5 bases and V 5 bases, and 5 bases lay outside the gene matches. The CDR3 loop spans 14 amino acids. Germline CDR1 and CDR2: MDHEN and SYDVKM. The CDR3 sequence: CASSPPGGTGELFF. The DNA for the CDR3 is TGTGCCAGCAGTCCCCCGGGGGGAACCGGGGAGCTGTTTTTT.

This clonotype has more than one count but fewer than ten. The chain employs TRBV10-3 and TRBJ2-2, with D maybe TRBD2 (6 bases). The CDR3 loop spans 13 amino acids. V lost 6 bases to trimming and J lost 1 base, with 6 bases between them. CDR1 ENHRY and CDR2 SYGVKD come from the germline V gene. CDR3 sequence reads: CAISGGNTGELFF. The CDR3 nucleotides are TGTGCCATCAGCGGGGGGAACACCGGGGAGCTGTTTTTT.